The next 9 T cell receptor beta chains were all read from a single sample in a study of OX40 agonist ivuxolimab in advanced cancers. Sequencing was performed with immunoSEQ multiplex PCR; in TCRdb, only in-frame clones are kept and a portion is missing. The sample records about 28,000 clones, almost 80% being singletons. Material: CD4+ or CD8+ T cells sorted from blood, obtained in a trial of the OX40 agonist ivuxolimab. The receptors were gathered from an adult with an advanced solid tumor such as melanoma, head and neck, liver or kidney cancer.

This sequence joins TRBV11-2 and TRBJ2-7; no clear D gene. The CDR3 runs to 14 residues. Trimming cost V 5 bases and J 6 bases, with 17 bases left between them. Germline values: CDR1 SGHAT, CDR2 FQNNGV. CDR3 residues: CASSRTDGLREQYF. The CDR3 DNA reads TGTGCCAGCAGCCGAACCGACGGTTTGCGCGAGCAGTACTTC.

This chain links TRBV10-3 with TRBJ1-3; D is uncertain. V was shortened by 6 bases and J by 5 bases, with 17 bases between the two germline ends. The CDR3 has 15 residues. CDR1 and CDR2 from the germline V gene are ENHRY and SYGVKD. The chain's CDR3 is CAISDRTDWRNTIYF. In DNA, the CDR3 is TGTGCCATCAGCGACCGGACCGATTGGCGAAACACCATATATTTT.

The chain links TRBV6-5 to TRBJ1-1; D gene ambiguous. The CDR3 contains 12 residues. Looked up from germline, CDR1 is MNHEY and CDR2 is SVGAGI. Trimming cost V 4 bases and J 0 bases, with 3 bases left between them. The DNA of the CDR3 is TGTGCCAGCAGTTCGGTGAACACTGAAGCTTTCTTT. It is translated as CASSSVNTEAFF.

This clone was seen just once. The chain couples TRBV6-1 to TRBJ1-2; D may be TRBD1 (5 bases). In germline, CDR1 is MNHNS, CDR2 SASEGT. The CDR3 runs 13 residues. V lost 5 bases and J lost 6, with 13 bases in between. The CDR3 DNA reads TGTGCCAGCAGTTATATAGGGACCCATGGCTACACCTTC. Translation gives CASSYIGTHGYTF.

The chain employs TRBV9 and TRBJ1-2; no clear D. Trimming cost V 6 bases and J 0 bases, with 6 bases left between them. This CDR3 has 12 residues. CDR1 SGDLS and CDR2 YYNGEE come from the germline V gene. CDR3 sequence reads: CASNGANYGYTF. The CDR3 nucleotides read TGTGCCAGCAACGGAGCTAACTATGGCTACACCTTC. The entire variable domain, with the rest obtained from reference TRBV9 and TRBJ1-2, is as follows: DSGVTQTPKHLITATGQRVTLRCSPRSGDLSVYWYQQSLDQGLQFLIQYYNGEERAKGNILERFSAQQFPDLHSELNLSSLELGDSALYFCASNGANYGYTFGSGTRLTVV.

Sample share makes this clone medium-sized. V and J are TRBV4-1 and TRBJ2-4, with 8 bases matching TRBD1. The J segment lost 6 bases and the V segment lost 3 bases, leaving 7 bases of the junction unmatched. The CDR3 is 15 amino acids. CDR1 and CDR2 from the germline V gene are MGHRA and YSYEKL. Here the CDR3 DNA reads TGCGCCAGCAGCCACATCAGGACAGGGTCAAACATTCAGTACTTC. This sequence encodes CASSHIRTGSNIQYF.

V usage is TRBV2 and J usage is TRBJ1-1, with 8 bases aligning to TRBD1. CDR1 is SNHLY, CDR2 FYNNEI, per germline. This CDR3 contains 18 residues. V was clipped by 4 bases and J by 2 bases; unmatched bases: 15. DNA for the CDR3: TGTGCCAGCAGTGTGCTTATGAATGGACAGGGCTTAAACACTGAAGCTTTCTTT. It codes for CASSVLMNGQGLNTEAFF.

V and J are TRBV5-6 and TRBJ2-2; 8 bases map to TRBD1. The CDR3 is made up of 16 amino acids. Germline CDR1 is SGHDT and CDR2 is YYEEEE. V gave up 0 bases and J gave up 6 bases; unmatched junction bases: 7. CDR3 residues: CASSLDLQGDAGELFF. For the CDR3, the DNA is TGTGCCAGCAGCTTGGATTTACAGGGGGACGCCGGGGAGCTGTTTTTT.

This clone was counted a single time. The J gene is TRBJ1-5, the V gene TRBV7-2, with D uncertain. Germline V gene sequence: CDR1 SGHTA, CDR2 FQGNSA. The CDR3 is 15 amino acids. Trimming removed 3 bases from V and 0 bases from J, with 9 bases in between. CDR3 DNA: TGTGCCAGCAGCTTGGAGGGCTATAGCAATCAGCCCCAGCATTTT. The encoded protein is CASSLEGYSNQPQHF.